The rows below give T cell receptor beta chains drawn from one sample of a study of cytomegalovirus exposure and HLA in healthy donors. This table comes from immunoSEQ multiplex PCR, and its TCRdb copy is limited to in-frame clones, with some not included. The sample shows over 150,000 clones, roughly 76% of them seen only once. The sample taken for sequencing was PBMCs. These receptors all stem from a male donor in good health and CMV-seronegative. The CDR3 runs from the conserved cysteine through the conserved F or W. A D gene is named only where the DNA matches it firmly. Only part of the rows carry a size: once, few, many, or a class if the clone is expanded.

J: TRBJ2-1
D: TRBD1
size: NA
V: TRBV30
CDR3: CAWSPDDRVLYNEQFF
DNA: TGTGCCTGGAGTCCCGACGACAGGGTTCTCTACAATGAGCAGTTCTTC

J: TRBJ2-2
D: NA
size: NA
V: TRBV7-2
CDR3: CASSSYSTGELFF
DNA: TGTGCCAGCAGCTCCTACAGTACCGGGGAGCTGTTTTTT

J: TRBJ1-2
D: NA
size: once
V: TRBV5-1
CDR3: CASYAPQHGYTF
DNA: TGCGCCAGCTACGCCCCACAGCATGGCTACACCTTC

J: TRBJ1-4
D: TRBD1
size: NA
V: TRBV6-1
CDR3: CASSESIGTGGEKLFF
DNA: TGTGCCAGCAGTGAAAGCATCGGGACAGGAGGTGAAAAACTGTTTTTT

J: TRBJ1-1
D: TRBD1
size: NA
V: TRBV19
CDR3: CASSWDRVNTEAFF
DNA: TGTGCCAGTAGTTGGGACAGGGTAAACACTGAAGCTTTCTTT

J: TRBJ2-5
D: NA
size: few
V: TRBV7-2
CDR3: CASSEGGARVRETQYF
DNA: TGTGCCAGCAGCGAAGGGGGGGCGCGGGTCCGGGAGACCCAGTACTTC

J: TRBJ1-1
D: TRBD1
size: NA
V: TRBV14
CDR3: CASSQVRYRGFNTEAFF
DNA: TGTGCCAGCAGCCAAGTTAGGTACAGGGGTTTTAACACTGAAGCTTTCTTT

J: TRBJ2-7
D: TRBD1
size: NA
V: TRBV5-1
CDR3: CASSRTGYSGEQYF
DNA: TGCGCCAGCAGCCGGACAGGGTACTCGGGAGAGCAGTACTTC

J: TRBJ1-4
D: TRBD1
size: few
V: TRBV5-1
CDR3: CASSLGDRDNEKLFF
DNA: TGCGCCAGCAGCTTGGGGGACAGGGATAATGAAAAACTGTTTTTT

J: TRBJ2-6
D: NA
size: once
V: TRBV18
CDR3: CASSPPRSSGANVLTF
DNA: TGTGCCAGCTCACCCCCTAGGAGCTCTGGGGCCAACGTCCTGACTTTC

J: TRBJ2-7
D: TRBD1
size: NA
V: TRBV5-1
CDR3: CASSWKDRGYEQYF
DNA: TGCGCCAGCAGCTGGAAGGACAGGGGCTACGAGCAGTACTTC

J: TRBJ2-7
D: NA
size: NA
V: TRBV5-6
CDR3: CASSILLTGISYEQYF
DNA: TGTGCCAGCAGCATATTATTAACAGGAATCTCCTACGAGCAGTACTTC

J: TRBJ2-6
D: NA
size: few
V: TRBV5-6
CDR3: CASSLDPSGSGANVLTF
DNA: TGTGCCAGCAGCTTGGACCCCTCCGGCTCTGGGGCCAACGTCCTGACTTTC

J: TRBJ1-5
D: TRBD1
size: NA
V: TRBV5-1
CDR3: CASSLGVTGSGQPQHF
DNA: TGCGCCAGCAGCTTGGGTGTGACAGGGAGTGGTCAGCCCCAGCATTTT

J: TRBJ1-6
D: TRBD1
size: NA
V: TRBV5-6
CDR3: CASTLGGDTNSPLHF
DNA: TGTGCCAGCACCCTAGGGGGCGATACCAATTCACCCCTCCACTTT

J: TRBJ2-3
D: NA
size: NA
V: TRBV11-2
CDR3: CASSLDRVPGWDTQYF
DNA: TGTGCCAGCAGCTTAGATCGGGTGCCAGGGTGGGATACGCAGTATTTT

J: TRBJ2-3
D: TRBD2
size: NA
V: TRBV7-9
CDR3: CASNPGGEDTQYF
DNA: TGTGCCAGCAACCCCGGGGGGGAAGATACGCAGTATTTT

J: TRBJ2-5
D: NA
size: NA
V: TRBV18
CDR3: CASSPRVPKAYQETQYF
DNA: TGTGCCAGCTCACCTCGAGTACCGAAAGCCTACCAAGAGACCCAGTACTTC

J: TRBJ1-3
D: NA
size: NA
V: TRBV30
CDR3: CALTRASGNTIYF
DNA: TGTGCCTTGACGAGGGCCTCTGGAAACACCATATATTTT

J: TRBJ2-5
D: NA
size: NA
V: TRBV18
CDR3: CASSPPQGWKETQYF
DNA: TGTGCCAGCTCACCACCCCAGGGCTGGAAAGAGACCCAGTACTTC

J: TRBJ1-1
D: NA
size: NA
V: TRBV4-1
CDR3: CASSREWANTEAFF
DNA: TGCGCCAGCAGCCGCGAGTGGGCTAATACTGAAGCTTTCTTT

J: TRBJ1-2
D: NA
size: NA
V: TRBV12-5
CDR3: CASGFGGGYGYTF
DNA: TGTGCTAGTGGTTTTGGGGGAGGGTATGGCTACACCTTC

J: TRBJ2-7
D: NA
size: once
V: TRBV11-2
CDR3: CASSLDPGYEQYF
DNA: TGTGCCAGCAGCTTAGATCCGGGATACGAGCAGTACTTC

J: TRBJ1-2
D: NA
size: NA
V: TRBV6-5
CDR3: CASSPGGDGARYTF
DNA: TGTGCCAGCAGCCCCGGGGGGGATGGGGCGCGCTACACCTTC

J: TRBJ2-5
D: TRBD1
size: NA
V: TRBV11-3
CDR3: CASSPRAGGVETQYF
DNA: TGTGCCAGCAGCCCCCGTGCAGGGGGCGTGGAGACCCAGTACTTC

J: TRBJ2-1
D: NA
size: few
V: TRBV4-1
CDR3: CASSQGTFDHNEQFF
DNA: TGCGCCAGCAGCCAGGGGACTTTCGATCACAATGAGCAGTTCTTC

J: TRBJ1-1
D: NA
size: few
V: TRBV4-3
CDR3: CASSRGLNTEAFF
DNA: TGCGCCAGCAGCCGAGGATTGAACACTGAAGCTTTCTTT

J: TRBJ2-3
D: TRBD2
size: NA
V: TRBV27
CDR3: CASSSGGPGVTDTQYF
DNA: TGTGCCAGCAGCTCGGGGGGGCCGGGCGTAACAGATACGCAGTATTTT

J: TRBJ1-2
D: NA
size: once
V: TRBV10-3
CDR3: CAIGPGVDGYTF
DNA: TGTGCCATCGGCCCCGGGGTCGATGGCTACACCTTC

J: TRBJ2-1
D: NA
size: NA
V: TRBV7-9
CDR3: CASSSRGLSYNEQFF
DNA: TGTGCCAGCAGCTCCCGGGGACTCTCCTACAATGAGCAGTTCTTC

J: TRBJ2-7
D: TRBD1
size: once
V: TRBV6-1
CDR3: CASSVTGAAGGEQYF
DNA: TGTGCCAGCAGTGTGACAGGGGCGGCGGGTGGGGAGCAGTACTTC

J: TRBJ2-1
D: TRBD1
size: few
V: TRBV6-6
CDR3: CASSYDRGYSNEQFF
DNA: TGTGCCAGCAGTTACGACAGGGGCTATAGCAATGAGCAGTTCTTC

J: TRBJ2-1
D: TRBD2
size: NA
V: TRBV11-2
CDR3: CASSLEVAGGSEQFF
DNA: TGTGCCAGCAGCTTAGAGGTAGCGGGGGGGTCTGAGCAGTTCTTC

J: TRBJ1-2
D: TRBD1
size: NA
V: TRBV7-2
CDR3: CASSLVGTGGHGYGYTF
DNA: TGTGCCAGCAGCTTAGTTGGGACAGGGGGCCATGGCTATGGCTACACCTTC

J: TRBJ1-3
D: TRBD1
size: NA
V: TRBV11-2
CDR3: CASRPYRGVFSGNTIYF
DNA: TGTGCCAGCAGGCCGTACAGGGGAGTCTTCTCTGGAAACACCATATATTTT

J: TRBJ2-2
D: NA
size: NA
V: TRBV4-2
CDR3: CASSQDWRADTGELFF
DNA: TGTGCCAGCAGCCAAGACTGGAGAGCGGACACCGGGGAGCTGTTTTTT

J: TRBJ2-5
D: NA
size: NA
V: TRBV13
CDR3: CASSQGIGETQYF
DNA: TGTGCCAGCAGCCAGGGAATTGGGGAGACCCAGTACTTC

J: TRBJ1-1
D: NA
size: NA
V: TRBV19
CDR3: CASNSQLTNTEAFF
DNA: TGTGCCAGTAACTCACAGCTAACGAACACTGAAGCTTTCTTT